Listed below are T cell receptor beta chains from one sample, sequenced in a study of blood T cell repertoires in COVID-19. Method: immunoSEQ multiplex PCR; TCRdb's copy keeps in-frame clones and lacks some. The table shows some 260,000 clones, with roughly 85% occurring only once. The sequencing input was peripheral blood. The receptors stem from a young woman with acute or convalescent COVID-19. Each CDR3 is given with its conserved first and last residue. Fields, in order: V gene, J gene, clone size, D gene, CDR3 protein, CDR3 DNA. A D gene is named only where the DNA matches it firmly. Size tells how often a clone was seen (once, few, many) or the class of an expanded clone, and some rows leave it out.

V: TRBV2; J: TRBJ2-5; size: -; D: -; CDR3: CASSVETQYF; DNA: TGTGCCAGCAGCGTAGAGACCCAGTACTTC
V: TRBV3-1/TRBV3-2; J: TRBJ2-4; size: -; D: TRBD2; CDR3: CASSQGGAKNIQYF; DNA: TGTGCCAGCAGCCAGGGAGGGGCCAAAAACATTCAGTACTTC
V: TRBV5-1; J: TRBJ2-5; size: few; D: TRBD1; CDR3: CASSRGQGTGETQYF; DNA: TGCGCCAGCAGCCGGGGACAGGGGACGGGCGAGACCCAGTACTTC
V: TRBV29-1; J: TRBJ2-7; size: -; D: -; CDR3: CSVEGGLNEQYF; DNA: TGCAGCGTTGAGGGCGGGCTAAACGAGCAGTACTTC
V: TRBV4-3; J: TRBJ2-1; size: few; D: TRBD1; CDR3: CASSQQGQGAYNEQFF; DNA: TGCGCCAGCAGCCAGCAGGGACAGGGAGCCTACAATGAGCAGTTCTTC
V: TRBV19; J: TRBJ2-1; size: -; D: TRBD2; CDR3: CASSISSGSNEQFF; DNA: TGTGCCAGTAGTATATCTAGCGGGAGCAATGAGCAGTTCTTC
V: TRBV7-2; J: TRBJ1-5; size: -; D: -; CDR3: CASSLGPNRDQPQHF; DNA: TGTGCCAGCAGCTTAGGCCCCAACAGGGATCAGCCCCAGCATTTT
V: TRBV7-3; J: TRBJ2-2; size: once; D: -; CDR3: CASSLTSERELFF; DNA: TGTGCCAGCAGCTTGACTAGTGAAAGGGAGCTGTTTTTT
V: TRBV27; J: TRBJ1-2; size: few; D: TRBD1; CDR3: CASSLSGQGRSAVADGYTF; DNA: TGTGCCAGCAGTTTATCCGGACAGGGGAGAAGTGCGGTTGCTGATGGCTACACCTTC
V: TRBV27; J: TRBJ1-1; size: -; D: -; CDR3: CASKRTVTLTEAFF; DNA: TGTGCCAGCAAAAGAACAGTTACCCTAACTGAAGCTTTCTTT
V: TRBV24-1; J: TRBJ2-2; size: -; D: -; CDR3: CATSETYNTGELFF; DNA: TGTGCCACCAGTGAAACTTATAACACCGGGGAGCTGTTTTTT
V: TRBV3-1/TRBV3-2; J: TRBJ2-1; size: -; D: TRBD2; CDR3: CASSQDLTSGRAGEQFF; DNA: TGTGCCAGCAGCCAAGATCTAACTAGCGGGAGAGCAGGTGAGCAGTTCTTC
V: TRBV9; J: TRBJ1-6; size: -; D: -; CDR3: CASSDGQTNSPLHF; DNA: TGTGCCAGCAGCGACGGACAGACGAATTCACCCCTCCACTTT
V: TRBV19; J: TRBJ1-2; size: few; D: TRBD1; CDR3: CASSIDLQGARYYGYTF; DNA: TGTGCCAGTAGTATAGATCTGCAGGGGGCGCGGTACTATGGCTACACCTTC
V: TRBV15; J: TRBJ1-2; size: -; D: -; CDR3: CATSREAGSGYGYTF; DNA: TGTGCCACCAGCAGAGAGGCGGGGTCGGGATATGGCTACACCTTC
V: TRBV10-3; J: TRBJ2-1; size: -; D: TRBD2; CDR3: CATSTSGSYNEQFF; DNA: TGTGCCACCTCGACTAGCGGGAGCTACAATGAGCAGTTCTTC
V: TRBV7-8; J: TRBJ1-5; size: -; D: -; CDR3: CASSLARAGLNQPQHF; DNA: TGTGCCAGCAGCTTAGCCAGGGCTGGACTAAATCAGCCCCAGCATTTT
V: TRBV2; J: TRBJ1-4; size: few; D: -; CDR3: CASSPRLGNEKLFF; DNA: TGTGCCAGCAGTCCCCGACTGGGTAATGAAAAACTGTTTTTT
V: TRBV7-7; J: TRBJ1-5; size: few; D: TRBD1; CDR3: CASSLRGDLQGAGQPQHF; DNA: TGTGCTAGCAGCTTAAGGGGAGACCTTCAGGGGGCAGGTCAGCCCCAGCATTTT
V: TRBV6-5; J: TRBJ1-1; size: -; D: TRBD1; CDR3: CASSYGTGWNTEAFF; DNA: TGTGCCAGCAGTTACGGGACAGGGTGGAACACTGAAGCTTTCTTT
V: TRBV29-1; J: TRBJ1-4; size: -; D: -; CDR3: CSVEAGGRQLFF; DNA: TGCAGCGTTGAAGCGGGGGGGAGACAGCTGTTTTTT
V: TRBV2; J: TRBJ1-6; size: -; D: -; CDR3: CASSGKSLFQASNSPLHF; DNA: TGTGCCAGCAGTGGCAAATCCCTATTTCAGGCATCCAATTCACCCCTCCACTTT